This T cell receptor (beta chain) was sequenced during a study of cytomegalovirus exposure and HLA in healthy donors (dated by TCRdb to the late 2010s). Describing the broader study: According to an earlier analysis of 587 of the donors, roughly 180 million T cells yielded over 90 million unique TCR beta sequences and roughly 280 Gb of sequence data. In a later genetic analysis, genome-wide SNP genotypes for about three fifths of the roughly 670 donors were used, and that subset was treated as a discovery cohort. The aim of the study was to test whether cataloging public T cell receptors could identify signatures of past pathogen exposure. An earlier analysis of approximately 580 of the donors used high-throughput TCR beta sequencing to judge whether each TCR beta V gene segment behaved as functional or pseudogenic. Every repertoire in the discovery cohort had been generated on one and the same sequencing platform. In a later analysis, previously published TCR beta repertoires from more than 500 donors were re-analyzed and high-resolution HLA genotyping was added so that TCR occurrence patterns could be studied. A separate validation cohort of about 110 different subjects was used in addition to the approximately 640-subject first cohort. HLA typing included class I and class II loci at four-digit resolution. Typing coverage differed by locus: A, B, C, DRB1 and DQB1 were typed in roughly 620-630 donors, DQA1 in roughly 510, DPA1 in around 600, and DPB1 in about 450. Around 320 gigabases of sequencing data and tens of millions of unique TCR sequences were included in an early release covering 550 to 800 HLA-typed donors. Of the 350 to 450 genotyped donors, about 80% fell in the genetic ancestry cluster associated with self-reported Caucasian donors. Donor age, sex, ethnicity and CMV serostatus were compiled alongside the repertoire data. On average, roughly 240,000 unique TCR beta nucleotide sequences were sequenced per donor among several hundred genotyped donors of the cohort, with about 19% of those sequences being non-productive. To predict cytomegalovirus infection status, the study brought together high-throughput TCR immunosequencing, statistical association of individual TCRs with disease status, and machine learning. About five DR-DQ haplotypes were treated as single units for association and clustering because of strong linkage in the cohort. Using immunosequencing, the study profiled T cell repertoires from roughly 650 subjects and related those repertoires to cytomegalovirus serostatus. Rather than using new phenotypic data, the later analysis identified candidate immune exposures from TCR beta sequences and from how often those sequences occurred across donors. Overall study results and their limits: In an earlier analysis of roughly 560 of the donors, most TCR beta V segments were observed in productive rearrangements about 87% or about 30% of the time, broadly matching IMGT annotations. Compared with the 666-donor mean, donors in an Asian-associated ancestry cluster had fewer N-insertions in productive TCRs, according to a later genetic analysis. For the cohort, immune exposure information was limited to CMV serostatus. A further reported finding was that TCR beta sequences accurately predicted the HLA-A and HLA-B alleles for most subjects in the first cohort. Because counts were too low, approximately 15 rarely observed V segments, including chromosome 9 orphons, were excluded from the earlier analysis of about 500 of the donors. According to a later analysis, TCR association rates differed among HLA loci, with DRB1 alleles showing the most associated TCRs and HLA-C alleles showing the fewest. In a later analysis, HLA-associated TCR beta chains were found to be more clonally expanded and to have lower generation probabilities than equally common non-associated chains. Presence/absence analyses assumed roughly uniform sequencing depth across donors, an assumption that may not hold. In vitro tests confirmed that a few of the cytomegalovirus-associated TCR beta chains recognize cytomegalovirus antigens. A cluster of highly shared sequence variants was judged likely to represent a technical artifact of the sequencing pipeline. Strong co-occurrence of HLA alleles, especially DR and DQ, made assigning TCR associations to individual alleles difficult. The study listed 164 TCR beta chains as associated with cytomegalovirus. In a later analysis, most CMV-associated TCR beta chains were found to appear HLA-restricted, with HLA associations seemingly driven largely by CMV exposure. The classifier was reported to diagnose cytomegalovirus status with high specificity and sensitivity in both the original cohort and the validation cohort. In a later analysis, several top co-occurrence clusters were reported to appear linked to parvovirus B19, influenza, CMV and Epstein-Barr virus. Linkage disequilibrium might explain the correlated functional status among segregating V segments, but an unknown experimental factor could not be ruled out. Because the 87-base-pair reads could not distinguish some IMGT-functional V segments, including TRBV6-2 and TRBV6-3, those segments were excluded. The authors suggested that the approach could potentially be extended to other disease states and immunological phenotypes. An association between a missense DCLRE1C variant and V-gene and J-gene trimming of TCR beta chains was found in a later genetic analysis and replicated in an independent cohort. Because some donors lacked HLA typing at each locus, the association tests relied only on the typed subset. Most TCR sequences were observed very rarely across donors, whereas some public TCRs were present in many individuals. The cohort was sequenced for TCR beta chains only, and without alpha or paired-chain data the features that could be detected were limited. Specific HLA alleles were associated with 16,951 TCR beta sequences at a false discovery rate of 0.05 in a later analysis.

Turning to this clone: Its binding antigen is unknown. Base qualities are not provided; no much larger clone lies one nucleotide away.

In total, 630 or so healthy bone marrow donors made up the cohort. All cohort members were sampled while nominally healthy, although unrecorded immune exposures were likely present. The donor tested CMV seronegative, placing the donor among the 352 seronegative members of the cohort. A peripheral blood sample was collected from each donor, and TCR beta sequencing was performed on peripheral blood mononuclear cells. The Qiagen DNeasy Blood Extraction Kit was used to extract genomic DNA from the blood cell samples. Inclusive of the bounding cysteine and phenylalanine, the CDR3 is 13 residues long. Only CDR3 DNA is held: 39 bases, read in frame from base 1. The junction shows trimming of 8 bases on V and 3 bases on J, and the gene matches do not reach 4 bases of it. As encoded in the germline V gene, CDR1 is LGHNT while CDR2 is FRNRAP. The library was built by means of the immunoSEQ multiplex PCR assay. For the multiplex PCR, a mixture combining 60 forward primers for TCR Vbeta segments and 13 reverse primers for TCR Jbeta segments was used. Amplification of the CDR3 region of rearranged TCR beta genes was performed with a multiplex PCR assay on genomic DNA. The amplified TCR beta libraries were sequenced on the Illumina HiSeq System as 87-base-pair reads. From the authors' description of their analysis: Across the 600 to 700 repertoires, a later analysis counted 60 million to 90 million unique TCR beta chains, around 10 million of which were shared by at least two donors. Raw reads were error-corrected and collapsed into unique sequences with a nearest-neighbor algorithm that merged closely related sequences to remove PCR and sequencing errors. To assign V, D and J gene segments, CDR3 sequences were aligned to IMGT reference sequences. For a sequence to be retained, a match of at least six nucleotides to both a V gene segment and a J gene segment was required. A rearrangement counted as productive if the CDR3 had no stop codons and remained in frame with V and J, and every other rearrangement counted as non-productive. CDR3 was defined by IMGT convention, running from the second conserved V-encoded cysteine to the conserved J-encoded phenylalanine. Sequences without an unambiguous match to a single V gene segment were excluded from the earlier analysis of 500 to 700 of the donors. In an earlier analysis of several hundred of the donors, V segments were called functional above 56.7% productive rearrangements and were called segregating when the between-donor standard deviation exceeded 5%. A statistical classification framework was built to diagnose cytomegalovirus status from the catalog of TCR beta chain sequences. In a later analysis, TCR nucleotide sequences were compared against IMGT/GENE-DB human TR gene sequences so that V and J genes could be assigned. A later analysis assigned CDR3 sequences and most-parsimonious VDJ recombination scenarios with the TCRdist pipeline. In a later analysis, each TCR beta chain was defined by its CDR3 amino acid sequence together with its V-gene family, and reads without a unique V-gene family were excluded. To address suspected cross-contamination and a sequencing artifact, a later analysis removed around 590 highly shared, low-generation-probability nucleotide sequences. In a later analysis, a clonal expansion index was calculated for each public chain from normalized within-repertoire ranks of inferred template counts. A later analysis computed generation probabilities with a VDJ recombination model fitted to out-of-frame rearrangements, and checked the results against IGoR. In a later analysis, TCR-TCR, TCR-HLA and TCR-CMV co-occurrence was scored with hypergeometric tests, and a repertoire-size bias correction was applied to TCR pairs. False discovery rates were estimated in a later analysis by permuting HLA or CMV assignments 20 times. In a later analysis, co-occurring TCRs were grouped using DBSCAN, with TCRdist sequence similarity added in when clustering inside HLA-allele-positive subsets. Co-occurrence clustering excluded repertoires with fewer than 30,000 or more than 120,000 public chains, plus five with anomalous nucleotide sharing. Imported from immuneACCESS, the table was reduced by TCRdb to in-frame sequences with V and J called. These copies leave out some clones; in studies compared against another copy, an unresolved V gene accounts for under half, and the cause of the remainder is not known. For V, J and clone size, that table is used; D and trimming come from the DNA. The sample table holds around 130,000 clones, of which roughly 76% were seen once. The biggest ten clones account for 2% to 2.5% of the sample.

Specimen: PBMCs. The sequence joins TRBV12-5 to TRBJ2-3; TRBD2 matches 8 bases in the middle. The receptor comes from a man aged 30-40 years in good health and CMV-seronegative. The CDR3 has the sequence CASRPGGTDTQYF. In nucleotide form, the sequence is TGTGCTAGTCGACCGGGGGGGACAGATACGCAGTATTTT.